The 30 T cell receptor beta chains below come from one sample, sequenced in a study of identical twins. Via MiXCR, TCRdb re-called the 5' RACE reads, giving one row per CDR3 protein. Among about 890,000 distinct CDR3 sequences, roughly 12% were seen once, and the ten largest hold roughly 1.6%. This sample also belongs to another study, concerning yellow fever vaccine responses in identical twins.

Sequencing was carried out using PBMCs. The source of these receptors is a woman aged 18-35 years in good health.

The V and J genes are TRBV18 and TRBJ2-3, with TRBD1 identical over 9 bases. Germline lookup yields CDR1 KGHSH and CDR2 LQKENI. CDR3 length: 15 residues. With V trimmed by 4 bases and J by 7 bases, 9 bases remained unmatched. For the CDR3, the DNA is TGTGCCAGCTCACGCTCCGGGACAGGGATCAATACGCAGTATTTT. This encodes CASSRSGTGINTQYF.

A word on this clonotype: A read error is possible here, since a much larger clone lies one base away. This chain uses TRBV20-1 with TRBJ2-6, with unresolved D. Germline CDR1 reads DFQATT; CDR2 reads SNEGSKA (reference sequence). The CDR3 runs to 13 residues. Trimming stripped 8 bases from V and 2 bases from J, with 10 bases between. CDR3 sequence reads: CSSSVAGANVLTF. DNA of the CDR3: TGCAGTTCGAGTGTGGCTGGGGCCAACGTCCTGACTTTC.

The V gene is TRBV3-1, the J gene TRBJ2-7; 9 bases are shared with TRBD2. CDR1 is LGHDT, CDR2 YNNKEL, per germline (reference sequence). CDR3 size: 15 residues. V was clipped by 1 base and J by 3 bases; unmatched bases: 4. The CDR3 loop is CASSQVASGIYEQYF. CDR3 DNA: TGTGCCAGCAGCCAAGTAGCTAGCGGGATCTACGAGCAGTACTTC.

This clonotype came up a few times. This chain uses TRBV3-1 with TRBJ2-7; D remains ambiguous. This CDR3 comprises 14 residues. In germline, CDR1 is LGHDT, CDR2 YNNKEL (reference sequence). The ends were cut back, 2 bases at V and 3 bases at J, with 11 bases in the middle. Here the CDR3 DNA reads TGTGCCAGCAGCCAAACTGGTCTTGTCTACGAGCAGTACGTC. Protein sequence: CASSQTGLVYEQYV.

The chain carries TRBV19 and TRBJ2-3, with 11 bases lining up with TRBD2. The junction had 2 bases not matched to a gene; V was cut back by 3 bases and J by 0 bases. CDR3 size: 16 residues. Germline CDR1 reads LNHDA; CDR2 reads SQIVND (reference sequence). CDR3 nucleotides: TGTGCCAGTAGTATGGGACTAGCGGCTAGCACAGATACGCAGTATTTT. Protein sequence: CASSMGLAASTDTQYF.

In its sample, this clonotype was seen many times. The CDR3: CASSQVSGAETQYF. The CDR3 DNA reads as TGTGCCAGCAGCCAGGTGTCGGGAGCGGAGACCCAGTACTTC. The rearrangement uses TRBV14 and TRBJ2-5; weak D call: TRBD2 (6 bases). Germline V gene lookup returns CDR1 SGHDN and CDR2 FVKESK. The CDR3 extends over 14 amino acids. The ends were cut back, 3 bases at V and 5 bases at J, with 13 bases in the middle.

The chain carries TRBV10-2 and TRBJ2-1; 8 positions match TRBD2. J lost 7 bases, V lost 3 bases, and 8 bases had no gene match. This CDR3 contains 15 residues. Germline-derived CDR1 and CDR2 are WSHSY and SAAADI. CDR3 loop: CASSDTGTRINEQFF. The CDR3 nucleotides are TGCGCCAGCAGTGATACGGGGACTAGGATAAATGAGCAGTTCTTC.

The gene calls are TRBV5-1 and TRBJ2-1; 10 bases agree with TRBD2. The CDR3 is made up of 16 amino acids. CDR1 is SGHRS and CDR2 is YFSETQ in the germline V gene. J lost 2 bases, V lost 5 bases, and 7 bases had no gene match. For the CDR3, the DNA is TGCGCCAGCAGAGAGCCTAGCGGGGGACCCTACAATGAGCAGTTCTTC. This translates into CASREPSGGPYNEQFF. The complete variable domain, with remaining parts taken from reference TRBV5-1 and TRBJ2-1, reads KAGVTQTPRYLIKTRGQQVTLSCSPISGHRSVSWYQQTPGQGLQFLFEYFSETQRNKGNFPGRFSGRQFSNSRSEMNVSTLELGDSALYLCASREPSGGPYNEQFFGPGTRLTVL.

The V and J genes are TRBV2 and TRBJ2-1; D unresolved. Germline CDR1 reads SNHLY; CDR2 reads FYNNEI. V was pared by 7 bases and J by 8 bases, with 6 bases between. This CDR3 is built from 10 residues. The CDR3 spells CASILYEQFF. In nucleotides, the CDR3 is TGTGCCAGCATTCTCTATGAGCAGTTCTTC.

The V call is TRBV20-1, the J call TRBJ2-1; 12 bases align to TRBD2. The germline CDR1 and CDR2 sequences are DFQATT and SNEGSKA (reference sequence). Losses at the gene ends were 0 bases for V and 5 bases for J; bases not matched to a gene: 8. The CDR3 is 17 residues long. CDR3 DNA: TGCAGTGCTAGAGATTCAGTTCGGACTAGCGGGAACAATGAGCAGTTCTTC. Protein product: CSARDSVRTSGNNEQFF.

This clonotype was detected a few times. This rearrangement joins TRBV5-1 to TRBJ2-7; TRBD2 agrees at 13 bases. V was pared by 0 bases and J by 2 bases, with 8 bases of the junction left unmatched. CDR1 and CDR2 (germline): SGHRS, YFSETQ. This CDR3 region has 18 residues. This CDR3 is CASSLASRLAGGPYEQYF. CDR3 coding DNA: TGCGCCAGCAGCTTGGCTTCGAGACTAGCGGGAGGCCCCTACGAGCAGTACTTC.

In its sample, this clonotype was seen a few times. The chain couples TRBV29-1 to TRBJ1-3; D call uncertain. Between the trimmed V and J ends, which lost 7 bases and 4 bases, there was a span of 14 bases. The CDR3 is made up of 13 amino acids. Per germline, CDR1 SQVTM and CDR2 ANQGSEA. The DNA for the CDR3 is TGCAGCGCTGATGGGGAAGGCGGAAACACCATATATTTT. It encodes CSADGEGGNTIYF.

Comments on this clonotype: A far larger clone is one base from this, pointing to a likely read error. The gene calls are TRBV12-3 or TRBV12-4 and TRBJ2-5; D is ambiguous. This CDR3 has 12 amino acids. CDR3 DNA: TGTGCCACCAGTTTAGTCTCGGAGACCCAGTACTTC. It yields the protein CATSLVSETQYF.

The chain links TRBV10-3 to TRBJ2-7, with 11 nucleotides matching TRBD1. The CDR3 is 16 amino acids. From germline, CDR1 is ENHRY and CDR2 SYGVKD. The V gene end was trimmed by 8 bases and the J gene end by 4 bases; junction bases not matched to a gene: 13. This chain's CDR3 is CAIGTIRDRGNYEQYF. Here the CDR3 DNA reads TGTGCCATCGGTACGATCCGGGACAGGGGGAATTACGAGCAGTACTTC.

The chain is built from TRBV6-2 or TRBV6-3 and TRBJ2-7; no firm D call. The CDR3 covers 11 residues. CDR1 is MNHEY, CDR2 SVGEGT, per germline. The DNA of the CDR3 is TGTACCAGCAGTTCTCGGGACGAGCAGTACGTC. Translation gives CTSSSRDEQYV.

There are many counts of this clonotype. The chain has TRBV7-2 and TRBJ2-1; TRBD2 matches 8 bases. The trim removed 6 bases at V and 4 bases at J, leaving 11 bases unmatched. Germline CDR1 is SGHTA and CDR2 is FQGNSA. The CDR3 length is 16 residues. The DNA for the CDR3 is TGTGCCAGCAGTTCAAGTACGGGAGGGAGGTACAATGAGCAGTTCTTC. This encodes CASSSSTGGRYNEQFF.

This clonotype was observed a handful of times. This chain uses TRBV15 with TRBJ2-3; perhaps TRBD2 as D (5 bases). This CDR3 is 15 amino acids long. V gave up 1 base and J gave up 0 bases, with 8 bases separating them. Germline V CDR1 and CDR2: LNHNV, YYDKDF (reference sequence). The CDR3: CATSRGWESTDTQYF. CDR3 bases: TGTGCCACCAGCAGAGGGTGGGAGAGCACAGATACGCAGTATTTT.

V usage is TRBV10-3 and J usage is TRBJ2-1; 12 nucleotides agree with TRBD1. The CDR3 length is 15 residues. V gave up 6 bases and J gave up 4 bases; unmatched junction bases: 4. The germline CDR1 and CDR2 sequences are ENHRY and SYGVKD. CDR3 DNA: TGTGCCATCAGACCGGGACAGGGGGCATACAATGAGCAGTTCTTC. Its protein is CAIRPGQGAYNEQFF.

This clonotype appeared many times. CDR3 loop: CSARDSGRGTGELFF. The CDR3 DNA reads TGCAGTGCTAGAGATTCGGGGCGGGGAACCGGGGAGCTGTTTTTT. V usage is TRBV20-1 and J usage is TRBJ2-2; possibly TRBD2 for D (6 bases). V was pared by 0 bases and J by 5 bases, with 13 bases between. CDR3 size: 15 residues. From germline, CDR1 is DFQATT and CDR2 SNEGSKA (reference sequence).

The CDR3 coding sequence is TGTGCCAGCAGCCCGTACCTGGGGGAAAATGAGCAGTTCTTC. The encoded protein is CASSPYLGENEQFF. The rearrangement joins TRBV3-1 to TRBJ2-1, with D perhaps matching TRBD1 or TRBD2 (5 bases each). Trimming cost V 4 bases and J 7 bases, with 14 bases left between them. The CDR3 totals 14 residues. The V gene's germline CDR1 is LGHDT and CDR2 YNNKEL (reference sequence).

This clonotype has just a few counts. The rearrangement uses TRBV3-1 and TRBJ1-1, with unresolved D. The CDR3 is made up of 14 amino acids. Germline V gene sequence: CDR1 LGHDT, CDR2 YNNKEL (reference sequence). Trimming stripped 3 bases from V and 0 bases from J, with 8 bases between. The CDR3 DNA follows: TGTGCCAGCAGCCAGCGGAAGCTGAACACTGAAGCTTTCTTT. It specifies CASSQRKLNTEAFF. Full variable domain (outside the CDR3, taken from reference TRBV3-1 and TRBJ1-1): DTAVSQTPKYLVTQMGNDKSIKCEQNLGHDTMYWYKQDSKKFLKIMFSYNNKELIINETVPNRFSPKSPDKAHLNLHINSLELGDSAVYFCASSQRKLNTEAFFGQGTRLTVV.

This clonotype was picked up many times. The chain combines TRBV3-1 with TRBJ2-7; 7 nucleotides match TRBD1. The V segment lost 3 bases and the J segment 0 bases; nucleotides outside the gene matches: 2. The CDR3 sequence is 14 residues long. The germline CDR1 and CDR2 sequences are LGHDT and YNNKEL (reference sequence). The CDR3 DNA follows: TGTGCCAGCAGCCAGGGACAGAGCTCCTACGAGCAGTACGTC. Its translation is CASSQGQSSYEQYV.

This clonotype turned up a few times. The chain combines TRBV6-1 with TRBJ2-5; 7 bases agree with TRBD2. The CDR3 totals 15 residues. J lost 5 bases, V lost 9 bases, and 15 bases had no gene match. Per germline, CDR1 MNHNS and CDR2 SASEGT. The CDR3 coding sequence is TGTGCCAGTACTATTGGCGGGAGTGTAAAGGAGACCCAGTACTTC. It encodes CASTIGGSVKETQYF.

V gene TRBV6-2 or TRBV6-3 combines with J gene TRBJ2-5; no definite D call. Trimming stripped 4 bases from V and 5 bases from J, with 8 bases between. Germline CDR1 is MNHEY and CDR2 is SVGEGT. The CDR3 is 12 amino acids. The CDR3 nucleotides read TGTGCCAGCAGTTCCCGACCGGAGACCCAGTACTTC. Its translation is CASSSRPETQYF.

This clonotype was seen more than once but under ten times. This sequence joins TRBV11-2 and TRBJ2-5, with D perhaps matching TRBD2 (6 bases). CDR1 and CDR2 (germline): SGHAT, FQNNGV. This CDR3 has 19 amino acids. Trimming cost V 5 bases and J 1 base, with 26 bases left between them. The CDR3 DNA reads TGTGCCAGCAGCGTCACGGGAGCTAGATCATTCGGGTCCCAAGAGACCCAGTACTTC. This encodes CASSVTGARSFGSQETQYF. The full variable domain, with the rest looked up from reference TRBV11-2 and TRBJ2-5, is EAGVAQSPRYKIIEKRQSVAFWCNPISGHATLYWYQQILGQGPKLLIQFQNNGVVDDSQLPKDRFSAERLKGVDSTLKIQPAKLEDSAVYLCASSVTGARSFGSQETQYFGPGTRLLVL.

Only a few counts were recorded for this clonotype. CDR3 region: CASSYSNPWMNTEAFF. In DNA, the CDR3 is TGTGCCAGCAGTTACTCGAATCCCTGGATGAACACTGAAGCTTTCTTT. The chain links TRBV6-5 to TRBJ1-1; D gene ambiguous. The V end lost 0 bases, the J end lost 0 bases, and 11 bases lay between the germline ends. CDR3 length equals 16 residues. Germline lookup yields CDR1 MNHEY and CDR2 SVGAGI.

This clonotype has just a few counts. The chain recombines TRBV3-1 with TRBJ1-5; D is ambiguous. The ends were cut back, 1 base at V and 7 bases at J, with 14 bases in the middle. The germline gives CDR1 LGHDT, CDR2 YNNKEL (reference sequence). The CDR3 spans 15 residues. For the CDR3, the DNA is TGTGCCAGCAGCCAAGGTCGCAGGTTCGGACAGCCCCAGCATTTT. It is translated as CASSQGRRFGQPQHF.

This clonotype was picked up many times. J is TRBJ1-1 and V is TRBV5-1; a weak D match, TRBD1 (6 bases). In germline, CDR1 is SGHRS, CDR2 YFSETQ. The CDR3 is made up of 17 amino acids. Trimming stripped 4 bases from V and 4 bases from J, with 23 bases between. CDR3 residues: CASSVRSTGSGPTEAFF. In DNA, the CDR3 is TGCGCCAGCAGCGTTCGTTCGACAGGATCGGGCCCCACTGAAGCTTTCTTT.

The rearrangement links TRBV25-1 to TRBJ1-1; weak D call: TRBD1 (6 bases). Germline V CDR1 and CDR2: MGHDK, SYGVNS. The CDR3 is 14 amino acids. V was shortened by 10 bases and J by 1 base, with 16 bases between the two germline ends. CDR3 DNA: TGTGCCATCAGCCTTGGGGACAAGAACACTGAAGCTTTCTTT. It codes for CAISLGDKNTEAFF. Variable domain in full (rest from reference TRBV25-1 and TRBJ1-1): EADIYQTPRYLVIGTGKKITLECSQTMGHDKMYWYQQDPGMELHLIHYSYGVNSTEKGDLSSESTVSRIRTEHFPLTLESARPSHTSQYLCAISLGDKNTEAFFGQGTRLTVV.

This sequence joins TRBV25-1 and TRBJ2-7; D is undetermined. CDR3 length equals 13 residues. Germline-derived CDR1 and CDR2 are MGHDK and SYGVNS. The V and J ends lost 6 bases and 1 base respectively, with 10 bases between them. For the CDR3, the DNA is TGTGCCAGCAGGGACGGGCTTTCCTACGAGCAGTACTTC. Translating it yields CASRDGLSYEQYF.